The TCR beta chain under discussion was sequenced for a study of shared T cell receptors in the human thymus. This clone was observed a single time. V dropped 0 bases and J dropped 15 bases, with 24 bases sitting between them. The germline CDR1 and CDR2 sequences are LNHNV and YYDKDF (reference sequence). This CDR3 is built from 16 residues. Here immunoSEQ multiplex PCR was the method, and the copy in TCRdb shows in-frame clones only, minus some. The table lists 550,000 to 800,000 clones, 80% to 90% of them singletons. This same sample was also part of a study on human thymus T cells. Per that paper: Thymic as well as blood repertoires seemed to favor certain V and J genes unevenly.

The sequenced sample was thymocytes. This TCR was sampled from a girl in the first two years of life with a congenital heart defect. The J gene is TRBJ2-1, the V gene TRBV15, with a possible D match to TRBD1 (6 bases). The CDR3 DNA reads TGTGCCACCAGCAGAGATCCTTTGGACAGTTGGCATTTGGGGTTCTTC. Its translation is CATSRDPLDSWHLGFF.